Each of the 10 T cell receptor beta chains below was sequenced from the same sample in a study of CD8+ T cells in alopecia areata (dated by TCRdb to between 2018 and 2020). Library generation was performed with the immunoSEQ multiplex PCR assay. For TCR sequencing, RNA was extracted from every sample and reverse transcribed into cDNA to serve as template. Imported from immuneACCESS, the table was reduced by TCRdb to in-frame sequences with V and J called. These copies leave out some clones; in studies compared against another copy, an unresolved V gene accounts for under half, and the cause of the remainder is not known. Here the sample has over 200,000 clones; 64% occur a single time. Around 3.9% of the sample is held by the ten biggest clonotypes. The meaning of the sample's time point label: approximately 4 weeks on oral tofacitinib. The treatment or condition label for this specimen denotes: oral pan-JAK inhibitor, 5-10 mg twice daily.

The sequencing here drew on CD4+ T cells sorted from blood, taken at week 4, from a patient treated with tofacitinib. Source of these receptors: a human donor with alopecia areata.

The V call is TRBV5-4, the J call TRBJ2-1; D is possibly TRBD2 (6 bases). With 4 bases removed from V and 1 base from J, the gap between germline ends came to 9 bases. Per the germline V gene, CDR1 is SGHNT and CDR2 is YYREEE (reference sequence). CDR3 length equals 14 residues. CDR3 residues: CASSQGLSYNEQFF. CDR3 nucleotide sequence: TGTGCCAGCAGCCAAGGACTATCCTACAATGAGCAGTTCTTC.

The count of this clone is one. The rearrangement joins TRBV2 to TRBJ1-1, with TRBD1 matching 7 bases. The CDR3 extends over 13 amino acids. V lost 8 bases and J lost 0; bases outside the gene matches: 3. The germline CDR1 and CDR2 sequences are SNHLY and FYNNEI. The CDR3 DNA sequence: TGTGCCAGCCAGGGACAGCTGAACACTGAAGCTTTCTTT. Its protein product is CASQGQLNTEAFF.

CDR3 DNA: TGCGCCAGCATAGCAGGGGGCGATGAAAAACTGTTTTTT. Translation: CASIAGGDEKLFF. V and J are TRBV23-1 and TRBJ1-4; 8 bases are a match to TRBD1. TRBV23-1 is marked as an open reading frame, function uncertain. V shed 7 bases, J shed 6 bases, and the junction held 4 bases outside the gene matches. The CDR3 length is 13 residues.

This clone was found once. J is TRBJ1-5 and V is TRBV5-1; D is undetermined. Germline CDR1 and CDR2: SGHRS and YFSETQ. Trimming removed 0 bases from V and 7 bases from J, with 14 bases in between. The CDR3 loop spans 15 amino acids. CDR3 DNA: TGCGCCAGCAGCTTGGCAGGAGGGATTGGCCAGCCCCAGCATTTT. It encodes CASSLAGGIGQPQHF. The entire variable domain, with the rest obtained from reference TRBV5-1 and TRBJ1-5, is as follows: KAGVTQTPRYLIKTRGQQVTLSCSPISGHRSVSWYQQTPGQGLQFLFEYFSETQRNKGNFPGRFSGRQFSNSRSEMNVSTLELGDSALYLCASSLAGGIGQPQHFGDGTRLSIL.

The chain has TRBV6-1 and TRBJ2-5; 9 bases fit TRBD2. Germline assignment: CDR1 MNHNS and CDR2 SASEGT. CDR3 length equals 16 residues. J gave up 6 bases and V 2 bases, and 10 bases lay outside the gene matches. Written as DNA, the CDR3 is TGTGCCAGCAGTGAATCAAGAGCGGGGGGTGGGAAGACCCAGTACTTC. It translates to CASSESRAGGGKTQYF.

This clone occurred a few times. V and J are TRBV6-6 and TRBJ2-5, with TRBD2 as a possible D gene (5 bases). The germline V gene has CDR1 MNHNY and CDR2 SVGAGI (reference sequence). The V end was cut by 6 bases, the J end by 3 bases, with 11 bases between. The CDR3 spans 13 residues. As DNA, the CDR3 is TGTGCCAGCAGCGACCCGGGGAAAGAGACCCAGTACTTC. It translates to CASSDPGKETQYF.

The chain combines TRBV7-9 with TRBJ2-5, with 10 bases matching TRBD2. Germline CDR1 SEHNR, CDR2 FQNEAQ (reference sequence). CDR3 length: 16 amino acids. Unmatched junction bases numbered 5, after V lost 1 base and J lost 3 bases. The chain's CDR3 is CASSLDGGLAEETQYF. The CDR3 DNA is TGTGCCAGCAGCTTAGATGGAGGACTAGCGGAAGAGACCCAGTACTTC.

Of note for this clone: At the DNA level, this CDR3 is encoded by other sequences in the same sample as well. The gene calls are TRBV5-6 and TRBJ2-3; D unclear. V was trimmed by 2 bases and J by 6 bases, leaving 4 bases between them. The CDR3 is 11 residues long. Germline CDR1 is SGHDT and CDR2 is YYEEEE. This CDR3 is CASSFGDTQYF. In DNA form, the CDR3 reads TGTGCCAGCAGCTTTGGGGATACGCAGTATTTT. Based on the CDR3 plus reference TRBV5-6 and TRBJ2-3, the full variable domain is DAGVTQSPTHLIKTRGQQVTLRCSPKSGHDTVSWYQQALGQGPQFIFQYYEEEERQRGNFPDRFSGHQFPNYSSELNVNALLLGDSALYLCASSFGDTQYFGPGTRLTVL.

This clone appeared a single time. A much bigger clone sits one base away, suggesting this may be a read error. Other DNA sequences from this sample encode an identical CDR3 as well. The V call is TRBV10-3, the J call TRBJ2-3; no definite D call. Looked up from germline, CDR1 is ENHRY and CDR2 is SYGVKD. Trimming shortened V by 3 bases and J by 5 bases, and 6 bases separated the two germline ends. CDR3 length equals 12 residues. CDR3 nucleotide sequence: TGTGCCATCAGTGAATGGGAAGATACGCAGTATTTT. It encodes CAISEWEDTQYF.

On this clone: At the DNA level, this CDR3 is encoded by other sequences in the same sample as well. This chain joins TRBV6-6 and TRBJ1-1, with 8 positions matching TRBD1. V was clipped by 5 bases and J by 1 base; unmatched bases: 3. The germline CDR1 and CDR2 sequences are MNHNY and SVGAGI (reference sequence). The CDR3 has 14 amino acids. The CDR3 DNA reads as TGTGCCAGCAGTCTAGGACAGGGGAACACTGAAGCTTTCTTT. Translation gives CASSLGQGNTEAFF.